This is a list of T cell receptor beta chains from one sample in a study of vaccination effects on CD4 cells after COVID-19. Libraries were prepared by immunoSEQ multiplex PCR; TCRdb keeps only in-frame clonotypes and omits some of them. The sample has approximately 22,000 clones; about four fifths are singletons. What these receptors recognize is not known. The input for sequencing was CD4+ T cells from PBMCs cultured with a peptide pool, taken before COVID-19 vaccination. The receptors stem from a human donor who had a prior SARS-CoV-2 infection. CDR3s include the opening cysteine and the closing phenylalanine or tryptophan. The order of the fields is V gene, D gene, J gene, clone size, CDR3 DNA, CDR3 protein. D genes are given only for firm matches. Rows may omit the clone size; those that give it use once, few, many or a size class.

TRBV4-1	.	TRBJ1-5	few	TGCGCCAGCAGCCAAGGCCGGAATCAGCCCCAGCATTTT	CASSQGRNQPQHF
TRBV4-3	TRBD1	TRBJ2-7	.	TGCGCCAGCAGCCAAGAACAGGGGGAGCAAAGTCCGTACTTC	CASSQEQGEQSPYF
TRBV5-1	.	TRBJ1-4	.	TGCGCCAGCAGGGTGGGGAATAATGAAAAACTGTTTTTT	CASRVGNNEKLFF
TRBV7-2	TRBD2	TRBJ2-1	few	TGTGCCAGCAGCAAAAGCGGAGCGGGGGCCTCCTACAATGAGCAGTTCTTC	CASSKSGAGASYNEQFF
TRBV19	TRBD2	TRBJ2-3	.	TGTGCCAGCAAGAGCGGGAGCTCGAATACGCAGTATTTT	CASKSGSSNTQYF
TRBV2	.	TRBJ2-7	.	TGTGCCAGCAGGGACAGTTTCTACGAGCAGTACTTC	CASRDSFYEQYF
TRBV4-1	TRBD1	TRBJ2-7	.	TGCGCCAGCAGCCAATACACGGGACAGGGAGACGACGAGCAGTACTTC	CASSQYTGQGDDEQYF
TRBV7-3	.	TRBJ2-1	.	TGTGCCAGCAGTACCTGGGAAGCGGGCTCCTACAATGAGCAGTTCTTC	CASSTWEAGSYNEQFF
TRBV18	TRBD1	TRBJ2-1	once	TGTGCCAGCTCACCACGACAGGGTGTTGGGAATGAGCAGTTCTTC	CASSPRQGVGNEQFF
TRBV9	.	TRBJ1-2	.	TGTGCCAGCAGCGTAGGAACAGGGTTTCACTCTGGCTACACCTTC	CASSVGTGFHSGYTF
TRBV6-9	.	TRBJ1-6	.	TGTGCCAGCAGGGTCGGGGGTTGGCACTTT	CASRVGGWHF
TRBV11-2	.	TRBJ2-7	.	TGTGCCAGCAGCTTAGCCCCAGTAGGGGGCTACGAGCAGTACTTC	CASSLAPVGGYEQYF
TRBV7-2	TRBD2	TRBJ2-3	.	TGTGCCAGCAGCTCGCCTAAGACTAGCCCAGATACGCAGTATTTT	CASSSPKTSPDTQYF
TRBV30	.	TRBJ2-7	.	TGTGCCGTTAATAGCGGAATCTCCTACGAGCAGTACTTC	CAVNSGISYEQYF
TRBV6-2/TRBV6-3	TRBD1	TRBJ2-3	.	TGTGCCAGCAGCCCCGGACAGGTCTGGGATACGCAGTATTTT	CASSPGQVWDTQYF
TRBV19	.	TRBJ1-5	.	TGTGCCAGTAGTATTCGTCCGTACAGGGAGGGAGGGGGACAGCCCCAGCATTTT	CASSIRPYREGGGQPQHF
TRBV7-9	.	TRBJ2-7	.	TGTGCCAGCACCACAGCCCGGGGGTTCAGAGAGCAGTACTTC	CASTTARGFREQYF
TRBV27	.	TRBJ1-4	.	TGTGCCAGCAGTTCGCTATCAATCAGGAATGAAAAACTGTTTTTT	CASSSLSIRNEKLFF
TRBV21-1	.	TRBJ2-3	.	TGTGCCAGCAGCAATCGAGATACGCAGTATTTT	CASSNRDTQYF
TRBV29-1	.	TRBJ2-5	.	TGCAGCGTTGAAACTGGGGCCCAAGAGACCCAGTACTTC	CSVETGAQETQYF
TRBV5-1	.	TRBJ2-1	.	TGCGCCAGCAGCTCGGAGGGGGACCCGTACAATGAGCAGTTCTTC	CASSSEGDPYNEQFF
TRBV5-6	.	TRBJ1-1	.	TGTGCCAGCAGCTTGGACGGCTCCAACACTGAAGCTTTCTTT	CASSLDGSNTEAFF
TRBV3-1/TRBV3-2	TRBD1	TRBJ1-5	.	TGTGCCAGCAGCCCGGGGACAGGTGAGAGCAATCAGCCCCAGCATTTT	CASSPGTGESNQPQHF
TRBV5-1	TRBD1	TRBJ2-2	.	TGCGCCTGCTATCCCGGCGGGACAGGGAACACCGGGGAGCTGTTTTTT	CACYPGGTGNTGELFF
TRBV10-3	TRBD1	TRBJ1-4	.	TGTGCCATCAGTCGGGACAGCGATGAAAAACTGTTTTTT	CAISRDSDEKLFF
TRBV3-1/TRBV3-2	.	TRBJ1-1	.	TGTGCCAGCAGCCAAGTTTTCGGGGGAAGGAACACTGAAGCTTTCTTT	CASSQVFGGRNTEAFF
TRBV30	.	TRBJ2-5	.	TGTGCCTGGTCTCGACTAGTAGGAGAGACCCAGTACTTC	CAWSRLVGETQYF
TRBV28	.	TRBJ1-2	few	TGTGCCAGCAATAGGGGCAGGTCTAACTATGGCTACACCTTC	CASNRGRSNYGYTF
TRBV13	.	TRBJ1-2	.	TGTGCCAGCAGCTTACAGAGGGACTATGGCTACACCTTC	CASSLQRDYGYTF
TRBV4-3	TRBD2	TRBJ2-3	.	TGCGCCAGCAGCCAGGGGACTAGCGGGAGGGCATCTAGCACAGATACGCAGTATTTT	CASSQGTSGRASSTDTQYF
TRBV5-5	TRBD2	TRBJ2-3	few	TGTGCCAGCAGCTTGGGGGCGGGAGGAAGTGTAGATACGCAGTATTTT	CASSLGAGGSVDTQYF
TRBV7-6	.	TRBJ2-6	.	TGTGCCAGCAGCTTAGGGACGAGCTCTGGGGCCAACGTCCTGACTTTC	CASSLGTSSGANVLTF
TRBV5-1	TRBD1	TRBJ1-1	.	TGCGCCAGCAGCACCAACCCCGGGACAGGGAGGCCTGGAGCTTTCTTT	CASSTNPGTGRPGAFF
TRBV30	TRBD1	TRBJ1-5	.	TGTGCCTGGAGTGTACAAGGACAGGGGGATCAGCCCCAGCATTTT	CAWSVQGQGDQPQHF
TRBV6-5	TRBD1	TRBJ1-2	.	TGTGCCAGCAGTCCCGGGGGGGACAGGGAGAGGACCTTC	CASSPGGDRERTF
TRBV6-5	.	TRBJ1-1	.	TGTGCCAGCATCAGGGTGTGGGGGAACACTGAAGCTTTCTTT	CASIRVWGNTEAFF
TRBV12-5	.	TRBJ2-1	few	TGTGCTAGTGGTTTGGCAGCAGAGCAGTTCTTC	CASGLAAEQFF
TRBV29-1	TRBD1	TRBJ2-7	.	TGCAGCGCTGGACAGGGGTCGGTCCTGCAGTACTTC	CSAGQGSVLQYF
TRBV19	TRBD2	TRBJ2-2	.	TGTGCCAGTAGGCCGGGGGGGAACACCGGGGAGCTGTTTTTT	CASRPGGNTGELFF
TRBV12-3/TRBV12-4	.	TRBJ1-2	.	TGTGCCAGCAACCGCCTCCTCGGTCTAGGCTACACCTTC	CASNRLLGLGYTF
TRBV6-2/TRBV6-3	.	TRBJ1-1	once	TGTGCCAGCAGTCCCCGGCTGGAGGGTTTTAGCCCTGAAGCTTTCTTT	CASSPRLEGFSPEAFF
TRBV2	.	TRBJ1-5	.	TGTGCCAGCAGTGAGGGATCTTATAGCAATCAGCCCCAGCATTTT	CASSEGSYSNQPQHF
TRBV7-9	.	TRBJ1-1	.	TGTGCCTCATGCAGGGAACAAGGCACTGAAGCTTTCTTT	CASCREQGTEAFF
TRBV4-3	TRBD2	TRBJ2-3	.	TGCGCCAGCAGCCTGGGCTCAGGACTAGCGGGAGGCACAGATACGCAGTATTTT	CASSLGSGLAGGTDTQYF
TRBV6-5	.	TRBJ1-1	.	TGTGCCAGCAGGGATCGAGGGTTGAACACTGAAGCTTTCTTT	CASRDRGLNTEAFF
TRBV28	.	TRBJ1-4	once	TGTGCCAGCAGCCCCCGGGGTAGTGAAAAACTGTTTTTT	CASSPRGSEKLFF
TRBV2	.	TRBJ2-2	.	TGTGCCAGCATCCTGGGGGCTCCTACTAACACCGGGGAGCTGTTTTTT	CASILGAPTNTGELFF
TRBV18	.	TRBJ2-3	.	TGTGCCAGCTCACCATGGGATACGCAGTATTTT	CASSPWDTQYF
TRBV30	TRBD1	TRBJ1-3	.	TGTGCCTGGAGGAGAAGGGGACAGGGGGACGGAAACACCATATATTTT	CAWRRRGQGDGNTIYF
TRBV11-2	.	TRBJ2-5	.	TGTGCCACACGCCGGGAACAAGAGACCCAGTACTTC	CATRREQETQYF
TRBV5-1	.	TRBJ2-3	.	TGCGCCAGTGGGCGCGGAGACGGCGGCGAGCAGTATTTT	CASGRGDGGEQYF
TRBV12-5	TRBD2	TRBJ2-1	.	TGTGCTAGTGGTCGACCGGGACTAGCGGAGACCTACAATGAGCAGTTCTTC	CASGRPGLAETYNEQFF
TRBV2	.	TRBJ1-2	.	TGTGCCAGCAGTAAGGGGAATCGATATGGCTACACCTTC	CASSKGNRYGYTF
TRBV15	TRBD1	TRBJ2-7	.	TGTGCCACCAGCAGTTTTGACAGGGACTCCTACGAGCAGTACTTC	CATSSFDRDSYEQYF
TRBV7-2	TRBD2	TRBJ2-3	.	TGTGCCAGCAGAAGACTAGCGGGACTATCAGATACGCAGTATTTT	CASRRLAGLSDTQYF
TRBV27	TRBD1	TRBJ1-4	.	TGTGCCAGCAGTAGAGGACAGGGGTTGGGCGAAAAACTGTTTTTT	CASSRGQGLGEKLFF
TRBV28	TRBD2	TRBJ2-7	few	TGTGCCAGCACTAGACTAGCGGGAACCTACGAGCAGTACTTC	CASTRLAGTYEQYF
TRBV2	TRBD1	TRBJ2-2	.	TGTGCCAGCTCCCGCGACAGGGGGAACACCGGGGAGCTGTTTTTT	CASSRDRGNTGELFF